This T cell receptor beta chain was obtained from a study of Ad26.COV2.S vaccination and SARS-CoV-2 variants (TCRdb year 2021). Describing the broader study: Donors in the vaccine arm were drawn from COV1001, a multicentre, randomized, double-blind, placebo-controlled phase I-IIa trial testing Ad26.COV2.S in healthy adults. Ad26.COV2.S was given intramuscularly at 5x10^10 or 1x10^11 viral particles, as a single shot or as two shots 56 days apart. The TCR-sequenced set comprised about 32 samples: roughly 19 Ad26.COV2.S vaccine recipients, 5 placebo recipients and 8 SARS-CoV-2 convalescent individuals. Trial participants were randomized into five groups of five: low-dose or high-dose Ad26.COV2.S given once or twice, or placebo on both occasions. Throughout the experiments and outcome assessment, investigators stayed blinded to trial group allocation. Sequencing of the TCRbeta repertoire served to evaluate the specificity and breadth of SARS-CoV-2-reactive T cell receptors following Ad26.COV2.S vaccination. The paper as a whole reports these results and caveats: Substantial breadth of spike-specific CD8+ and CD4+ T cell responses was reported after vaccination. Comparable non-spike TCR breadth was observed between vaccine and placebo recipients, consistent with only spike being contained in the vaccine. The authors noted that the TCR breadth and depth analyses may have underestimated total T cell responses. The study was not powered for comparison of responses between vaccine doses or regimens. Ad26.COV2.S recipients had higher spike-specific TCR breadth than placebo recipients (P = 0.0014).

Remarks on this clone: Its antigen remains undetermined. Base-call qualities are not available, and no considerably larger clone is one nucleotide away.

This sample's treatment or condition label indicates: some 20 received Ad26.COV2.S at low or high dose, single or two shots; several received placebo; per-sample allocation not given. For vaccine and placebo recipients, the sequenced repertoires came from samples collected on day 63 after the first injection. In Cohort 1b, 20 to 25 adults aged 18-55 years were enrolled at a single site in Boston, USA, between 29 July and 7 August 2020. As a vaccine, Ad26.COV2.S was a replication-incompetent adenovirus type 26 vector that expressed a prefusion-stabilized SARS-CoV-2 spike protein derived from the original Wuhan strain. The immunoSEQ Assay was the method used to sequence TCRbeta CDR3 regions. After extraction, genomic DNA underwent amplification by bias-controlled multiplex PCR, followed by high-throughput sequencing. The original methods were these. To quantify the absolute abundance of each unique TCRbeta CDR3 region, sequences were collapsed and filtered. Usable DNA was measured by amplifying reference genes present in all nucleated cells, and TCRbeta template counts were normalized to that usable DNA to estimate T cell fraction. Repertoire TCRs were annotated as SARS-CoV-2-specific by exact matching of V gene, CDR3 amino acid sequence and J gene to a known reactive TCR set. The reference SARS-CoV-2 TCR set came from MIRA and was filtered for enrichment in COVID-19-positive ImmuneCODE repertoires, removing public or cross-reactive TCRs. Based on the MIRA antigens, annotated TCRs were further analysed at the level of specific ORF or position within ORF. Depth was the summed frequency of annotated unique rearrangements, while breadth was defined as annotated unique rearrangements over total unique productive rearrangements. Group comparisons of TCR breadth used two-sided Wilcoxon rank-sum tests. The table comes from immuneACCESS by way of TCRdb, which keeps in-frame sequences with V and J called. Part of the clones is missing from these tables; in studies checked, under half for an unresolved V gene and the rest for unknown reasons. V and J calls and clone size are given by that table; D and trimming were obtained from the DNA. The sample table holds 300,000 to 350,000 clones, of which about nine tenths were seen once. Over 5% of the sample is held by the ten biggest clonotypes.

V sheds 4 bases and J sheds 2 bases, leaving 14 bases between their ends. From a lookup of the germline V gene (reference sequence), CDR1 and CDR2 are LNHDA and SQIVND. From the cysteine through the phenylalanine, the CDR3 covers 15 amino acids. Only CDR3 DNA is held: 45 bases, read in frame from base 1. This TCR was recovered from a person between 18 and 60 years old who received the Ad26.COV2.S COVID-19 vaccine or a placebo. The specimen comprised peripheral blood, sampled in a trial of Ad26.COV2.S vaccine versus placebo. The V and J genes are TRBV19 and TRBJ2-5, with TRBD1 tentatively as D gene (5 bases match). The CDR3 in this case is CASSNSRRVQETQYF. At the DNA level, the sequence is TGTGCCAGTAGTAACTCCCGCAGGGTACAAGAGACCCAGTACTTC.